Below, 19 T cell receptor beta chains from the same sample are listed, as sequenced in a study of T cell repertoires in cytomegalovirus infection. These TCRs' antigens remain unknown. MiXCR was run by TCRdb on the reads, yielding one entry per CDR3 protein. The sample holds nearly 700,000 distinct CDR3 sequences, about 33% seen once. The sequences come from cultured PBMCs, collected from culture after CMV antigen stimulation. Every receptor here comes from a human donor in good health (CMV status not recorded). Some clones in this sample may be carry-over from other donors' samples.

The chain has TRBV25-1 and TRBJ2-1, with D unresolved. This CDR3 is 19 amino acids long. Trimming removed 2 bases from V and 0 bases from J, with 20 bases in between. Germline values: CDR1 MGHDK, CDR2 SYGVNS. CDR3 sequence (DNA): TGTGCCAGCAGTGAACGCGTGAGGAGTCAGACGCACTCCTACAATGAGCAGTTCTTC. It is translated as CASSERVRSQTHSYNEQFF. Based on the CDR3 plus reference TRBV25-1 and TRBJ2-1, the full variable domain is EADIYQTPRYLVIGTGKKITLECSQTMGHDKMYWYQQDPGMELHLIHYSYGVNSTEKGDLSSESTVSRIRTEHFPLTLESARPSHTSQYLCASSERVRSQTHSYNEQFFGPGTRLTVL.

CDR3 region: CASSPDPHGDTQYF. Written as DNA, the CDR3 is TGTGCCAGCAGTCCTGACCCCCATGGCGATACGCAGTATTTT. V and J are TRBV12-3 or TRBV12-4 and TRBJ2-3; D remains unclear. The CDR3 runs to 14 residues. Trimming cost V 5 bases and J 6 bases, with 15 bases left between them.

The table lists this clonotype with a few counts. The chain couples TRBV20-1 to TRBJ1-6; possibly TRBD1 for D (6 bases). Trimming cost V 2 bases and J 1 base, with 12 bases left between them. Germline V gene data show CDR1 as DFQATT and CDR2 as SNEGSKA (reference sequence). This CDR3 region has 16 residues. The CDR3 spells CSARNPQGSYNSPLHF. In DNA, the CDR3 is TGCAGTGCTAGAAATCCACAGGGATCCTATAATTCACCCCTCCACTTT.

J is TRBJ2-7 and V is TRBV11-2, with TRBD1 as a possible D gene (6 bases). V was pared by 5 bases and J by 5 bases, with 22 bases between. The CDR3 has 16 amino acids. Germline V CDR1 and CDR2: SGHAT, FQNNGV. The CDR3 protein is CASSPRWTDVGDEQYF. The CDR3 DNA is TGTGCCAGCAGCCCCCGATGGACAGACGTGGGTGACGAGCAGTACTTC.

This clonotype showed up many times. The chain uses TRBV27 and TRBJ2-1, with D uncertain. Germline CDR1 is MNHEY and CDR2 is SMNVEV (reference sequence). This CDR3 region has 12 residues. V dropped 2 bases and J dropped 5 bases, with 4 bases sitting between them. CDR3 in DNA: TGTGCCAGCAGTTTACCCCACAATGAGCAGTTCTTC. This gives the protein CASSLPHNEQFF.

This clonotype turned up a few times. The chain combines TRBV11-2 with TRBJ1-1, with 9 positions matching TRBD1. Unmatched junction bases numbered 7, after V lost 5 bases and J lost 9 bases. The CDR3 consists of 13 residues. Germline V gene data show CDR1 as SGHAT and CDR2 as FQNNGV. In nucleotides, the CDR3 is TGTGCCAGCAGCGAACAGGGGGCAGGGAAAGCTTTCTTT. It translates to CASSEQGAGKAFF.

This chain connects TRBV7-2 to TRBJ2-3; D is unclear. V lost 5 bases, J lost 4 bases, and 7 bases lay in between. CDR3 length: 12 amino acids. From germline, CDR1 is SGHTA and CDR2 FQGNSA. The CDR3 loop is CASSRRSDTQYF. CDR3 nucleotides: TGTGCCAGCAGCCGTAGATCAGATACGCAGTATTTT. The variable domain in full, completed from reference TRBV7-2 and TRBJ2-3, reads GAGVSQSPSNKVTEKGKDVELRCDPISGHTALYWYRQSLGQGLEFLIYFQGNSAPDKSGLPSDRFSAERTGGSVSTLTIQRTQQEDSAVYLCASSRRSDTQYFGPGTRLTVL.

The chain has TRBV2 and TRBJ2-5; D uncertain. Trimming stripped 6 bases from V and 5 bases from J, with 10 bases between. Germline-derived CDR1 and CDR2 are SNHLY and FYNNEI. CDR3 length: 12 amino acids. As DNA, the CDR3 is TGTGCCAGCAGGGGCTCAAGGGAGACCCAGTACTTC. It yields the protein CASRGSRETQYF.

This clonotype was detected only once. V and J are TRBV2 and TRBJ2-1, with 11 positions matching TRBD1. This CDR3 contains 14 residues. The V gene's germline CDR1 is SNHLY and CDR2 FYNNEI. J lost 8 bases, V lost 6 bases, and 6 bases had no gene match. The CDR3 nucleotides are TGTGCCAGCAGGCGGGACAGGGGGGAGGATGAGCAGTTCTTC. Residues: CASRRDRGEDEQFF. Together with reference TRBV2 and TRBJ2-1, the CDR3 gives the full variable domain: EPEVTQTPSHQVTQMGQEVILRCVPISNHLYFYWYRQILGQKVEFLVSFYNNEISEKSEIFDDQFSVERPDGSNFTLKIRSTKLEDSAMYFCASRRDRGEDEQFFGPGTRLTVL.

This clonotype was counted a few times. The chain employs TRBV11-2 and TRBJ2-3, with D tentatively TRBD1 or TRBD2 (6 bases each). CDR3 length equals 15 residues. CDR1 is SGHAT, CDR2 FQNNGV, per germline. Trimming pared 2 bases from V and 4 bases from J, leaving 13 bases between. The CDR3 nucleotides read TGTGCCAGCAGCTTAACGGGGGCCCTCCCAGATACGCAGTATTTT. Its protein product is CASSLTGALPDTQYF.

The J gene is TRBJ1-1, the V gene TRBV6-5, with D perhaps TRBD1 (5 bases). CDR1 MNHEY and CDR2 SVGAGI come from the germline V gene. Trimming stripped 4 bases from V and 4 bases from J, with 13 bases between. The CDR3 loop spans 14 amino acids. The CDR3 DNA is TGTGCCAGCAGTTCTCCAGGGCAGCGCACTGAAGCTTTCTTT. Amino acids: CASSSPGQRTEAFF.

The CDR3 DNA reads as TGTGCCAGCAGCGGGCGCGGGGAGGACATTCAGTACTTC. It is translated as CASSGRGEDIQYF. The chain has TRBV7-6 and TRBJ2-4; D perhaps matches TRBD2 (6 bases). V was trimmed by 5 bases and J by 8 bases, leaving 13 bases between them. Per germline, CDR1 SGHVS and CDR2 FNYEAQ. The CDR3 length is 13 residues.

This clonotype was observed a few times. CDR3 residues: CASSRPRTRYEQYF. The CDR3 bases are TGTGCCAGCAGTAGACCCCGGACCCGCTACGAGCAGTACTTC. The genes are TRBV2 and TRBJ2-7, with unresolved D. CDR1 SNHLY and CDR2 FYNNEI come from the germline V gene. The CDR3 is made up of 14 amino acids. V was clipped by 5 bases and J by 3 bases, with 14 bases between them. The entire variable domain, with the rest obtained from reference TRBV2 and TRBJ2-7, is as follows: EPEVTQTPSHQVTQMGQEVILRCVPISNHLYFYWYRQILGQKVEFLVSFYNNEISEKSEIFDDQFSVERPDGSNFTLKIRSTKLEDSAMYFCASSRPRTRYEQYFGPGTRLTVT.

This clonotype appeared many times. The genes are TRBV7-9 and TRBJ1-1; 10 nucleotides align to TRBD1. Unmatched junction bases numbered 1, after V lost 3 bases and J lost 6 bases. This CDR3 is 13 amino acids long. In germline, CDR1 is SEHNR, CDR2 FQNEAQ (reference sequence). This CDR3 reads CASSFGTGAEAFF. The DNA for the CDR3 is TGTGCCAGCAGCTTTGGGACAGGGGCTGAAGCTTTCTTT.

This clonotype was seen ten or more times. The chain couples TRBV7-2 to TRBJ2-5, with D possibly matching TRBD2 (5 bases). Per germline, CDR1 SGHTA and CDR2 FQGNSA. Trimming removed 5 bases from V and 4 bases from J, with 14 bases in between. The CDR3 runs 14 residues. CDR3: CASSPQLVSETQYF. Here the CDR3 DNA reads TGTGCCAGCAGCCCTCAACTAGTTTCAGAGACCCAGTACTTC.

In nucleotides, the CDR3 is TGTGCCAGTCGCAGGGAAACGGATGGCTACACCTTC. Translation: CASRRETDGYTF. The rearrangement links TRBV19 to TRBJ1-2; tentative D call: TRBD1 (5 bases). From germline, CDR1 is LNHDA and CDR2 SQIVND (reference sequence). The CDR3 spans 12 residues. V was clipped by 8 bases and J by 6 bases, with 13 bases between them.

J is TRBJ2-7 and V is TRBV27, with D possibly being TRBD1 (6 bases). The CDR3 spans 16 residues. Trimming cost V 2 bases and J 0 bases, with 14 bases left between them. Germline CDR1 reads MNHEY; CDR2 reads SMNVEV (reference sequence). The CDR3 region is CASSLNRGSSSYEQYF. In nucleotides, the CDR3 is TGTGCCAGCAGTTTAAATAGGGGGTCGAGCTCCTACGAGCAGTACTTC.

The sample holds a few counts of this clonotype. The chain recombines TRBV12-3 or TRBV12-4 with TRBJ2-1, with D maybe TRBD2 (6 bases). V was shortened by 2 bases and J by 0 bases, with 14 bases between the two germline ends. The CDR3 spans 17 residues. The CDR3 bases are TGTGCCAGCAGTTTAATGGGTAGCGGTACCTCCTACAATGAGCAGTTCTTC. This translates into CASSLMGSGTSYNEQFF.

V is TRBV4-3 and J is TRBJ2-3; TRBD2 aligns across 10 bases. Germline lookup yields CDR1 LGHNA and CDR2 YSLEER. V shed 2 bases, J shed 4 bases, and the junction held 15 bases outside the gene matches. CDR3 length: 19 residues. The CDR3 nucleotides are TGCGCCAGCAGCCAAAGAGAGGGAGCTAGCGGGAGAGGATCAGATACGCAGTATTTT. Translation gives CASSQREGASGRGSDTQYF.